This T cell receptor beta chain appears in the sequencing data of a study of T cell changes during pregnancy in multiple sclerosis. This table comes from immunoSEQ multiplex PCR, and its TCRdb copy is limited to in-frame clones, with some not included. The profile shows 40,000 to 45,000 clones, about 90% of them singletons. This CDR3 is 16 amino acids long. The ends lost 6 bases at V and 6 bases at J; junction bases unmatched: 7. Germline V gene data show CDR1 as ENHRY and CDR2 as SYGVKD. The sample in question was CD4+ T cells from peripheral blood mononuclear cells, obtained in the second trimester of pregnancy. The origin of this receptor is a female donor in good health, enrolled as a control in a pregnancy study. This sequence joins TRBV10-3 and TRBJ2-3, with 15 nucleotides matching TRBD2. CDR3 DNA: TGTGCCATCAGCTCGGGACTAGCGGGAGGATGGGATACGCAGTATTTT. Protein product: CAISSGLAGGWDTQYF.